Below, 6 T cell receptor beta chains from the same sample are listed, as sequenced in a study of OX40 agonist ivuxolimab in advanced cancers. Profiled with immunoSEQ multiplex PCR; TCRdb holds only in-frame clones, not every one. Of about 48,000 clones in the sample, approximately 90% are singletons; the top ten hold under 55%. The input for sequencing was CD4+ or CD8+ T cells sorted from blood, taken in a trial of the OX40 agonist ivuxolimab. The receptor set was obtained from an adult with an advanced solid tumor such as melanoma, head and neck, liver or kidney cancer.

This chain uses TRBV21-1 with TRBJ2-3; the table assigns TRBD2, which was not confirmed against the DNA. TRBV21-1 represents a pseudogene. The CDR3 extends over 16 amino acids. The DNA for the CDR3 is TGTGCCAGCAGCAAAGGCGAGAGAACTAGCACAGATACGCAGTATTTT. Its translation: CASSKGERTSTDTQYF.

This chain joins TRBV28 and TRBJ2-3; the match to TRBD2 covers 9 bases. From germline, CDR1 is MDHEN and CDR2 SYDVKM. The CDR3 sequence is 14 residues long. V dropped 6 bases and J dropped 4; count of bases not matched to a gene: 5. As DNA, the CDR3 is TGTGCCAGCAGCCCGGGACTAGCCCCAGATACGCAGTATTTT. Its translation: CASSPGLAPDTQYF.

In this sample, this clone turned up once. The J gene is TRBJ2-3, the V gene TRBV2; D unclear. The V and J ends lost 4 bases and 4 bases respectively, with 9 bases between them. The germline V gene encodes CDR1 SNHLY and CDR2 FYNNEI. The CDR3 contains 13 residues. This CDR3 reads CASSVPGSDTQYF. The CDR3 DNA is TGTGCCAGCAGTGTTCCAGGTTCAGATACGCAGTATTTT. The full variable domain, its missing parts supplied by reference TRBV2 and TRBJ2-3, is EPEVTQTPSHQVTQMGQEVILRCVPISNHLYFYWYRQILGQKVEFLVSFYNNEISEKSEIFDDQFSVERPDGSNFTLKIRSTKLEDSAMYFCASSVPGSDTQYFGPGTRLTVL.

This chain connects TRBV7-9 to TRBJ2-7; D not certain. This CDR3 region has 14 residues. Trimming pared 3 bases from V and 3 bases from J, leaving 12 bases between. Germline V gene data show CDR1 as SEHNR and CDR2 as FQNEAQ (reference sequence). The DNA for the CDR3 is TGTGCCAGCAGCTTCGGGCCTAACCTCTACGAGCAGTACTTC. This sequence encodes CASSFGPNLYEQYF.

This clone was counted only a few times. The rearrangement uses TRBV18 and TRBJ1-2; maybe TRBD1 (6 bases). Trimming removed 3 bases at V and 4 bases at J, with 9 bases between. Germline V gene sequence: CDR1 KGHSH, CDR2 LQKENI. This CDR3 has 13 amino acids. CDR3 sequence (DNA): TGTGCCAGCTCACCGACAGGCTTCTATGGCTACACCTTC. Its translation: CASSPTGFYGYTF. The complete variable domain, with remaining parts taken from reference TRBV18 and TRBJ1-2, reads NAGVMQNPRHLVRRRGQEARLRCSPMKGHSHVYWYRQLPEEGLKFMVYLQKENIIDESGMPKERFSAEFPKEGPSILRIQQVVRGDSAAYFCASSPTGFYGYTFGSGTRLTVV.

The V and J genes are TRBV25-1 and TRBJ2-7; 7 positions match TRBD2. The V and J ends lost 0 bases and 6 bases, in that order; junction bases with no gene match: 8. The CDR3 runs 15 residues. Germline V gene data show CDR1 as MGHDK and CDR2 as SYGVNS. The CDR3 region is CASSEYGEGASEQYF. As DNA, the CDR3 is TGTGCCAGCAGTGAATATGGGGAGGGAGCAAGCGAGCAGTACTTC.